The rows below give T cell receptor beta chains drawn from one sample of a study of blood T cells in healthy people across ages. TCRdb re-analysed the 5' RACE reads in MiXCR, keeping a single row per CDR3 protein. The sample lists 1.5 million to 2 million distinct CDR3 sequences; 28% were seen once. Sequenced sample: blood. These receptors were obtained from a young woman in good health. CDR3s leave out the opening cysteine and the closing phenylalanine or tryptophan. The listing skips clone size in some rows; elsewhere it reads once, few, many or a size class.

>TRBV19|few|TRBJ2-7
ASSLRAAALEQY
>TRBV20-1|.|.
SARVAGVDYNEQY
>TRBV5-1|few|TRBJ2-5
ASSLSTSSQETQY
>TRBV29-1|few|TRBJ2-2
SVDLLGTGELF
>TRBV5-5|.|TRBJ2-2
ASSWGQRGGQSGELF
>TRBV27|.|TRBJ1-4
ASMTGTAEKLF
>TRBV6-1|few|TRBJ2-7
ASSDSAGAVEQY
>TRBV7-2|many|TRBJ1-2
ASSLGPSGNYGYT
>TRBV12-3/TRBV12-4|.|TRBJ2-5
ASSGGPGSYQETQY
>TRBV2|.|TRBJ2-4
ASSDRGSAKNIQY
>TRBV2|many|TRBJ1-1
ASSVGHLNTEAF
>TRBV2|.|TRBJ1-6
ASSRRTWQSSYNSPLH
>TRBV11-2|.|.
ASWTSGYHEQY
>TRBV6-5|.|TRBJ1-1
ASSRSGQGLNTEAF
>TRBV11-3|.|TRBJ2-1
ASSPYPGAVSYNEQF
>TRBV20-1|.|TRBJ2-7
SARFRTGRYEQY
>TRBV5-6|few|TRBJ2-7
ASCRTSGGLSSCEQY
>TRBV29-1|many|TRBJ2-1
SEGPGNEQF
>TRBV29-1|few|TRBJ2-7
SVGPGQLYEQY
>TRBV5-3|.|TRBJ2-1
ASSSSRVGNSYNEQF
>TRBV9|few|TRBJ1-2
ASSANPPGGGYT
>TRBV9|.|TRBJ2-1
ASSPGGGFGEQF
>TRBV4-1|few|TRBJ1-1
ASSQVGGMNTEAF
>TRBV20-1|many|TRBJ2-3
SARDRGSRDTQY
>TRBV5-1|many|TRBJ2-7
ASSLAGQAYEQY
>TRBV7-2|many|TRBJ2-5
ASSFQGRKETQY
>TRBV7-2|.|TRBJ2-7
ASSTRTSGGREQY
>TRBV24-1|.|TRBJ2-1
VTSDAGQNNEQF
>TRBV5-1|many|TRBJ2-1
ASSLAGGGADEQF
>TRBV3-1|.|TRBJ2-5
ASSQDVSVGKRTQY
>TRBV7-3|.|TRBJ2-3
ASSLRTGLSTDGQY
>TRBV5-1|.|TRBJ2-1
ASSKLAGGPSSYNEQF
>TRBV28|.|TRBJ2-7
ASSFLRGHPRQY
>TRBV20-1|.|TRBJ2-7
STFRRDSRYEQY
>TRBV5-1|.|TRBJ2-5
ASSLGPESLQETQY
>TRBV7-7|.|TRBJ2-5
ASSLGQDTVTQY
>TRBV30|.|TRBJ2-3
AWSEGVDTQY
>TRBV3-1|.|TRBJ1-5
ASSQGIETVPDQPQH
>TRBV6-5|few|TRBJ1-4
ASGPGTRATDTQF
>TRBV20-1|.|TRBJ1-5
SARVGVTGSNQPQH
>TRBV6-5|.|TRBJ2-1
ASKTWSGEQF
>TRBV6-2/TRBV6-3|.|TRBJ1-5
ASSYLTGSGHSNQPQH
>TRBV12-3/TRBV12-4|few|TRBJ2-1
ASRKEGRWTGSYNEQF
>TRBV4-1|many|TRBJ2-5
ASSPYLPTAPPETQY
>TRBV20-1|.|TRBJ2-1
SAPETGHNEQF
>TRBV5-5|.|TRBJ1-5
ASSWEDRVYSNQPQH
>TRBV6-2/TRBV6-3|many|TRBJ2-7
ASSYQNTYEQY
>TRBV29-1|.|TRBJ1-1
SVIGGDGTEAF
>TRBV28|.|TRBJ2-3
ASSLRERANTQY
>TRBV7-2|.|TRBJ1-2
ASSRAVNYGYT
>TRBV19|few|TRBJ1-2
ASSIPPTRDYT
>TRBV12-3/TRBV12-4|many|TRBJ2-7
ASSRPGLAGGEQY
>TRBV15|few|TRBJ1-4
ATSRGSATNEKLF
>TRBV18|.|TRBJ2-1
ASSAQGAHSCNEQF
>TRBV24-1|.|TRBJ2-1
ATSDINLNEQF